The clone carrying this T cell receptor (beta chain) was seen a few times. Time point defined: newly diagnosed GD, antithyroid drugs for less than 3 months. Generation of the TCR library employed RNA extracted from PBMCs. This sample was taken from a study of regulatory T cells in long-lasting Graves disease. The CDR3 contains 14 residues. V gave up 0 bases and J gave up 1 base, with 6 bases separating them. Looked up from germline, CDR1 is SGHTA and CDR2 is FQGNSA. Libraries of TCR beta came from iRepertoire HTBI primers plus Arm-PCR of CDR3 regions. Each CDR3 protein is one row after TCRdb ran MiXCR on the multiplex PCR reads. This sample has 300,000 to 400,000 distinct CDR3 sequences, with over 15% found just once. These data were also filed under a second study, of T cells in Graves' hyperthyroidism and ophthalmopathy.

This rearrangement joins TRBV7-2 to TRBJ2-5; D gene uncertain. Sequences were derived from peripheral blood mononuclear cells (PBMCs), sampled at new diagnosis, from a patient treated with antithyroid drugs. This sequence was found in a man aged 40-50 years with Graves disease. CDR3 in DNA: TGTGCCAGCAGCTTAGCGGTGAGCCAAGAGACCCAGTACTTC. This codes for CASSLAVSQETQYF.